These T cell receptor beta chains were read from a single sample in a study of cytomegalovirus exposure and HLA in healthy donors. Data came from immunoSEQ multiplex PCR; TCRdb stores just in-frame clones and leaves some out. The sample contains about 130,000 clones, around 86% of which appear only once. The source material was PBMCs. The receptors were gathered from a woman aged 18-30 years in good health and CMV-seronegative. Each CDR3 is given with its conserved first and last residue. The order of the fields is clone size, D gene, V gene, J gene, CDR3 protein, CDR3 DNA. A D gene is named only where the DNA matches it firmly. Not all rows give a size; the values are once, few, many and, for expanded clones, a class.

-	-	TRBV5-1	TRBJ2-7	CASSLAGEASGIYEQYF	TGCGCCAGCAGCTTGGCCGGGGAGGCCTCGGGGATCTACGAGCAGTACTTC
-	-	TRBV7-8	TRBJ2-1	CASSPLRYNERFF	TGTGCCAGCAGCCCCCTACGTTACAATGAGCGGTTCTTC
-	TRBD2	TRBV2	TRBJ2-3	CASIGGSQTDTQYF	TGTGCCAGCATCGGCGGGAGTCAAACAGATACGCAGTATTTT
-	TRBD2	TRBV15	TRBJ2-3	CATSRSPLAGGLNGGTDTQYF	TGTGCCACCAGCAGATCTCCCCTAGCGGGAGGGCTGAACGGGGGCACAGATACGCAGTATTTT
-	-	TRBV28	TRBJ2-7	CASSSDYREGTYEQYF	TGTGCCAGCAGTTCGGACTACAGGGAGGGGACCTACGAGCAGTACTTC
-	-	TRBV11-2	TRBJ2-7	CASSLSSGARYF	TGTGCCAGCAGCTTGAGCTCGGGAGCTCGGTACTTC
-	TRBD2	TRBV5-4	TRBJ2-7	CASSPLAGGLNEQYF	TGTGCCAGCAGCCCTCTAGCGGGAGGGCTTAACGAGCAGTACTTC
few	TRBD2	TRBV7-9	TRBJ2-7	CASSTFSGRAHEQYF	TGTGCCAGCAGCACCTTTAGCGGGAGGGCCCACGAGCAGTACTTC
-	-	TRBV7-2	TRBJ1-1	CASSSQLRRGRAEAFF	TGTGCCAGCAGCTCCCAATTGAGGCGGGGAAGGGCTGAAGCTTTCTTT
few	-	TRBV5-6	TRBJ1-2	CASSSDSYGYTF	TGTGCCAGCAGCTCGGACAGCTATGGCTACACCTTC
few	-	TRBV5-4	TRBJ2-7	CASSLGTGYEQYF	TGTGCCAGCAGCTTGGGTACAGGGTACGAGCAGTACTTC
-	-	TRBV27	TRBJ2-7	CASSLTGHEQYF	TGTGCCAGCAGCTTAACAGGGCACGAGCAGTACTTC
-	TRBD2	TRBV6-5	TRBJ2-7	CASSYVTSGAYEQYF	TGTGCCAGCAGTTACGTGACTAGCGGTGCCTACGAGCAGTACTTC
-	-	TRBV5-1	TRBJ2-7	CASSLVADNSYEQYF	TGCGCCAGCAGCTTGGTAGCGGATAACTCCTACGAGCAGTACTTC
-	TRBD1	TRBV29-1	TRBJ2-3	CSVEGQGNTDTQYF	TGCAGCGTTGAAGGACAGGGCAACACAGATACGCAGTATTTT
-	-	TRBV27	TRBJ2-1	CASSLGRSSYNEQFF	TGTGCCAGCAGTTTAGGTCGCAGCTCCTACAATGAGCAGTTCTTC
-	TRBD1	TRBV28	TRBJ1-4	CASSFRGPDEKLFF	TGTGCCAGCAGTTTCAGGGGGCCTGACGAAAAACTGTTTTTT
-	-	TRBV28	TRBJ2-1	CASSFGGNTYNEQFF	TGTGCCAGCAGTTTTGGGGGGAATACCTACAATGAGCAGTTCTTC
-	TRBD1	TRBV6-4	TRBJ2-6	CASSEDRGGANVLTF	TGTGCCAGCAGTGAGGACAGGGGTGGGGCCAACGTCCTGACTTTC
once	-	TRBV11-3	TRBJ2-3	CASSLDPTADTQYF	TGTGCCAGCAGCTTAGACCCGACAGCAGATACGCAGTATTTT
-	TRBD2	TRBV30	TRBJ2-1	CAWTRGELAAVNEQFF	TGTGCCTGGACCCGAGGAGAGCTAGCGGCCGTTAATGAGCAGTTCTTC
-	TRBD1	TRBV6-5	TRBJ1-1	CASSWGTGGLGTEAFF	TGTGCCAGCAGTTGGGGGACAGGGGGGTTGGGCACTGAAGCTTTCTTT
once	-	TRBV28	TRBJ1-5	CASRPRGVSNQPQHF	TGTGCCAGCAGACCCCGGGGGGTTAGCAATCAGCCCCAGCATTTT
-	TRBD2	TRBV11-2	TRBJ2-1	CASSPGTSVYNEQFF	TGTGCCAGCAGTCCCGGGACTAGCGTATACAATGAGCAGTTCTTC
-	TRBD1	TRBV28	TRBJ1-5	CASSFSPGQGLEPQHF	TGTGCCAGCAGTTTTAGCCCGGGACAGGGCCTAGAGCCCCAGCATTTT
-	TRBD1	TRBV7-9	TRBJ2-7	CASSHGKGAPITYEQYF	TGTGCCAGCAGCCACGGAAAGGGGGCCCCCATCACCTACGAGCAGTACTTC
-	-	TRBV27	TRBJ2-5	CASSFFGGGETQYF	TGTGCCAGCAGTTTTTTTGGCGGCGGGGAGACCCAGTACTTC
-	TRBD1	TRBV5-1	TRBJ1-1	CASSLGQGLTEAFF	TGCGCCAGCAGCTTGGGACAGGGGCTCACTGAAGCTTTCTTT
-	TRBD1	TRBV11-2	TRBJ2-4	CASSLGGQGGNIQYF	TGTGCCAGCAGCTTAGGGGGACAGGGAGGGAACATTCAGTACTTC
-	-	TRBV15	TRBJ1-5	CATSSRRARQHQPQHF	TGTGCCACCAGCAGCCGCAGGGCGCGCCAGCATCAGCCCCAGCATTTT
-	-	TRBV5-1	TRBJ2-5	CASRGGGETQYF	TGCGCCAGCAGGGGGGGTGGAGAGACCCAGTACTTC
-	-	TRBV28	TRBJ2-7	CASSLAEPSYEQYF	TGTGCCAGCAGTTTGGCGGAACCCTCCTACGAGCAGTACTTC
-	TRBD1	TRBV27	TRBJ2-5	CASSWTGAGETQYF	TGTGCCAGCAGTTGGACAGGGGCGGGAGAGACCCAGTACTTC
-	TRBD2	TRBV27	TRBJ2-3	CASKSRGGADTQYF	TGTGCCAGCAAATCACGCGGGGGGGCAGATACGCAGTATTTT
-	-	TRBV5-1	TRBJ1-1	CASSGGYTEAFF	TGCGCCAGCAGCGGAGGGTACACTGAAGCTTTCTTT
-	TRBD2	TRBV10-1	TRBJ2-3	CASSESPSGTTDTQYF	TGCGCCAGCAGTGAGTCCCCTAGCGGGACCACAGATACGCAGTATTTT
-	TRBD1	TRBV5-4	TRBJ1-1	CASSSPGQGGTEAFF	TGTGCCAGCAGCTCACCGGGACAGGGAGGCACTGAAGCTTTCTTT
-	-	TRBV28	TRBJ2-7	CASSPFTGRSNEQYF	TGTGCCAGCAGTCCTTTTACAGGGAGAAGCAACGAGCAGTACTTC
-	-	TRBV4-1	TRBJ2-2	CASSQDRGLAGELFF	TGCGCCAGCAGCCAAGATCGGGGTTTGGCCGGGGAGCTGTTTTTT
once	-	TRBV19	TRBJ2-7	CASSTRLVYEQYF	TGTGCCAGTAGTACTAGACTAGTCTACGAGCAGTACTTC